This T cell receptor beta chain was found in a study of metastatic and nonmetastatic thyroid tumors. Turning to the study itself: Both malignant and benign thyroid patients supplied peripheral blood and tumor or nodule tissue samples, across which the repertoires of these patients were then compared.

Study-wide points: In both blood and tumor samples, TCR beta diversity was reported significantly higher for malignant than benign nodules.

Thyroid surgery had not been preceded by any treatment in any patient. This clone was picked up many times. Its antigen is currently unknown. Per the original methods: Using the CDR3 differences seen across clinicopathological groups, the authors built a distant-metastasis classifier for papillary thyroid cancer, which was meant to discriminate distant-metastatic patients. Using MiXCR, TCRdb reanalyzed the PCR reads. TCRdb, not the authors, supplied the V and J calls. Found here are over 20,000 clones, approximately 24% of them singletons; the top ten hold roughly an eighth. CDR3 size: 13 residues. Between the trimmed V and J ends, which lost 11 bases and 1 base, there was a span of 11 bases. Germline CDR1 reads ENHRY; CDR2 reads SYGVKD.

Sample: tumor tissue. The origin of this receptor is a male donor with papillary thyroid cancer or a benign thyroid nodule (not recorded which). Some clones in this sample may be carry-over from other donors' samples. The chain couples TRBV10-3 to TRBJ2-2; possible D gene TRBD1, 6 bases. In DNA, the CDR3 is TGTGCCCCTGGGACACAGAACACCGGGGAGCTGTTTTTT. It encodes CAPGTQNTGELFF.